This T cell receptor beta chain was identified in a study of T cell responses to AZD1222 COVID-19 vaccine (TCRdb year 2021). Background for the entire study: AZD1222 recipients with second doses at about 4 weeks or about 12 weeks were pooled, because spike-specific TCR depth and breadth did not differ between schedules. TCR sequencing covered more than 230 trial participants: nearly 210 given two doses of AZD1222 and 26 given two doses of MenACWY control vaccine. Enrollment into the trials was organized by age into subgroups of 18-55, 56-69 and 70-plus years, and those subgroups contained about 150, 27 and 61 TCR-sequenced participants, respectively.

The CDR3 regions of human TCRbeta chains were analyzed by immunosequencing. In the original analysis: TCRs in the repertoires were matched against a reference library of SARS-CoV-2-specific TCRs that had been generated with the MIRA antigen-specificity platform. Breadth meant the fraction of unique TCRs that were SARS-CoV-2-associated, whereas depth meant the fraction of total T cells that were SARS-CoV-2-associated. Using the MIRA data, each spike-specific TCR was assigned both to the spike region to which the TCR was reactive and to a CD4 or CD8 class. Log10-transformed breadth and depth values were compared by one-way ANOVA with Sidak's multiple comparisons tests. Imported from immuneACCESS, the table was reduced by TCRdb to in-frame sequences with V and J called. These copies leave out some clones; in studies compared against another copy, an unresolved V gene accounts for under half, and the cause of the remainder is not known. V, J and clone size reflect that table, while D and trimming were determined from the DNA. The table for this sample lists fewer than 150,000 clones; roughly 84% of them were counted only once. Roughly 4.3% of the sample goes to the ten largest clones.

As concerns this clone: Which antigen it targets is not known. Qualities for individual bases were not recorded, and no much larger clone is one base off.

Broader findings and caveats from the paper: Conclusions about previously exposed vaccinees were limited because only a handful of AZD1222 recipients were SARS-CoV-2 seropositive at baseline. Because no day 14 peak-response samples were available, the repertoires could be characterized only after the peak T cell response. The 56-69-year group was small, and its depth increase did not reach significance, likely because of low power. A significant rise in spike-specific TCR breadth and depth was observed after two AZD1222 doses relative to day 0 and relative to MenACWY recipients. Most participants were white British and females outnumbered males, and the authors suggested that clonal diversity may have been underestimated. The vaccine-associated CD4 TCRs covered the entire spike protein, and the dominant responses fell in regions 160-218 and 743-854. Nearly half of unique spike-specific TCRs reportedly recognized epitopes outside regions mutated in the B.1.351 and B.1.1.7 variants.

Taken from cysteine to phenylalanine, the CDR3 has 15 residues. Only the CDR3 portion is preserved as DNA: 45 bases, with reading frame beginning at the first base. V is clipped by 7 bases and J by 4 bases, and the sequence between their germline boundaries is 18 bases long. As encoded in the germline V gene (reference sequence), CDR1 is MNHEY while CDR2 is SMNVEV. The time point label, read with the paper, signifies: baseline before first vaccination. The vaccinee samples were drawn from two UK trials, COV001 and COV002, one of which was a single-blind randomized controlled phase 2/3 trial testing AZD1222 (ChAdOx1 nCoV-19) in healthy adults. For TCRbeta chain sequencing, PBMC samples from trial participants were taken at day 0 and at day 28 after the second dose.

The sequence links TRBV27 to TRBJ2-3; TRBD1 might be the D gene, on 6 matching bases. Sample: peripheral blood, taken on day 0 of AZD1222 vaccination. This clonotype was obtained from an adult in good health. The CDR3 region: CASKQGIALPDTQYF. The nucleotide sequence is TGTGCCAGCAAACAGGGAATAGCCCTCCCAGATACGCAGTATTTT.